This TCR beta chain originates from a study of blood T cell repertoires in COVID-19. Turning to the study itself: T cells, B-cell-depleted T cells, or PBMCs supplied cDNA or gDNA.

The cohort comprised adults aged roughly 18 to 100 years residing in about 25 US areas. This clone came up a few times. The CDR3 has 13 residues. Trimming took 1 base from V and 8 from J, leaving 11 bases between them. Germline CDR1 is LNHDA and CDR2 is SQIVND (reference sequence). Profiled with immunoSEQ multiplex PCR; TCRdb holds only in-frame clones, not every one. The sample lists about 200,000 clones, more than 80% occurring once. This sequence joins TRBV19 and TRBJ1-2, with D perhaps matching TRBD1 (6 bases). The clonotype comes from a woman younger than 30 who had recovered from COVID-19. The sequencing input was PBMCs or T cells enriched from blood (not recorded which). CDR3 sequence reads: CASSIAGEKGYTF. DNA of the CDR3: TGTGCCAGTAGTATAGCAGGGGAAAAAGGCTACACCTTC.